The present T cell receptor beta chain was sequenced within a study of shared T cell receptors in the human thymus. The protocol was immunoSEQ multiplex PCR, while the TCRdb copy is restricted to in-frame clones and leaves out a portion. Among 700,000 or so clones listed, 70% to 90% were seen once. CDR1 SNHLY and CDR2 FYNNEI come from the germline V gene. Trimming took 1 base from V and 2 from J, leaving 23 bases between them. The CDR3 consists of 19 residues. These same records also appear under a second study, on human thymus T cells. That paper notes: Thymus specimens were resections from corrective heart surgery. Related research found strongly overlapping thymic repertoires in unrelated individuals.

Sample: thymocytes. This sequence was found in a girl under three years old with a congenital heart defect. V is TRBV2 and J is TRBJ1-2, with a tentative D call TRBD1 (5 bases). The CDR3 region is CASSEGLWTMRRRNYGYTF. The CDR3 DNA reads as TGTGCCAGCAGTGAAGGACTCTGGACAATGCGCAGGCGAAACTATGGCTACACCTTC.